This T cell receptor beta chain was sequenced for a study of shared clonotypes between healthy human individuals. Study information: A few men and a couple of women, aged 18 to 49, were donors.

Some clones are missing from TCRdb's copy, which holds only in-frame ones; the method was immunoSEQ multiplex PCR. The sample lists around 1.5 million clones; under 99% were seen once. The TCR originated in a man aged 30 to 45 in good health. Sequencing was done on a sample of naive CD4+ T cells sorted from blood. The subset: CD45RA+ positively selected.

CDR3 amino acids: CASTQGGDTGELFF. CDR3 DNA: TGTGCCAGCACACAGGGGGGGGACACCGGGGAGCTGTTTTTT. The chain has TRBV4-2 and TRBJ2-2, with D possibly matching TRBD1 (8 bases). The CDR3 covers 14 residues. The germline V and J ends were trimmed by 7 bases and 3 bases, with 12 bases remaining between them. Germline CDR1 is LGHNA and CDR2 is YNFKEQ.